This TCR beta chain was captured by sequencing in a study of shared clonotypes between healthy human individuals. The repertoire was sequenced with immunoSEQ multiplex PCR; TCRdb's copy has only in-frame clones and lacks some. The sample yields roughly 1.5 million clones, approximately 98% seen once. General study findings and limits: The study's rarefaction showed incomplete sorted-subset sequencing despite large depth.

The CDR3 loop spans 13 amino acids. The V gene end was trimmed by 5 bases and the J gene end by 11 bases; junction bases not matched to a gene: 7. Germline V gene sequence: CDR1 SGHAT, CDR2 FQNNGV. Of note for this clone: What it binds is unknown.

The receptor's source is a young man in good health. The rearrangement uses TRBV11-2 and TRBJ1-1; 11 nucleotides line up with TRBD1. The sample taken for sequencing was naive CD4+ T cells sorted from blood. The subset denotes: CD45RA+ positively selected. The CDR3 DNA is TGTGCCAGCAGCATTGGACAGGGGGCGCGGGCTTTCTTT. This encodes CASSIGQGARAFF.